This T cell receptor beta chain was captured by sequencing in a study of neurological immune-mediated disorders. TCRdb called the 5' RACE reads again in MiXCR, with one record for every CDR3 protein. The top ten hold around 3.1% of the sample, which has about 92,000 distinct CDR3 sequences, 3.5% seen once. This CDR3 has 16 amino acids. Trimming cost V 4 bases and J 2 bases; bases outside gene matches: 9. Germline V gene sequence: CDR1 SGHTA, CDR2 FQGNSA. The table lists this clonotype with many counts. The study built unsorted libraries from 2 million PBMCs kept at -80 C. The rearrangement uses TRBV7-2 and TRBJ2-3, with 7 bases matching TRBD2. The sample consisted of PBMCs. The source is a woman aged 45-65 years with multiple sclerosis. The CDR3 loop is CASSSLERDPTDTQYF. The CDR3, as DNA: TGTGCCAGCAGCTCCCTAGAGCGGGACCCCACAGATACGCAGTATTTT.